The rows below give T cell receptor beta chains drawn from one sample of a study of T cells after yellow fever vaccination. TCRdb re-called the 5' RACE reads with MiXCR, one entry per CDR3 protein. Counted here are roughly 520,000 distinct CDR3 sequences, 21% occurring once; the ten biggest clones make up about a sixth. Sequenced here: PBMCs, sampled about 21 days after the first yellow fever vaccination. These receptors were obtained from a man between 18 and 29 years old who received the YFV17D yellow fever vaccine. CDR3s include the opening cysteine and the closing phenylalanine or tryptophan. D genes are given only for firm matches. Size values are once, few and many counts, or a class for expanded clones, and some rows have none.

abundance: few; d_gene: TRBD1; v_gene: TRBV3-1; j_gene: TRBJ2-7; CDR3aa: CASSQGTGTYEQYF; CDR3nt: TGTGCCAGCAGCCAAGGGACAGGAACCTACGAGCAGTACTTC
abundance: -; d_gene: -; v_gene: TRBV7-9; j_gene: TRBJ2-1; CDR3aa: CASRASGSSYNEQFF; CDR3nt: TGTGCCAGCAGGGCAAGCGGTAGCTCCTACAATGAGCAGTTCTTC
abundance: few; d_gene: TRBD1; v_gene: TRBV4-3; j_gene: TRBJ1-4; CDR3aa: CASSRGQFNEKLFF; CDR3nt: TGCGCCAGCAGTCGGGGACAGTTTAATGAAAAACTGTTTTTT
abundance: few; d_gene: -; v_gene: TRBV6-5; j_gene: TRBJ1-4; CDR3aa: CASRWGSGGEGEKLFF; CDR3nt: TGTGCCAGCAGATGGGGCTCAGGTGGGGAGGGCGAAAAACTGTTTTTT
abundance: few; d_gene: -; v_gene: TRBV19; j_gene: TRBJ2-3; CDR3aa: CASSMVTDTQYF; CDR3nt: TGTGCCAGTAGTATGGTAACAGATACGCAGTATTTT
abundance: -; d_gene: TRBD1; v_gene: TRBV5-1; j_gene: TRBJ1-4; CDR3aa: CASSSGTVNEKLFF; CDR3nt: TGCGCCAGCAGCTCCGGGACAGTAAATGAAAAACTGTTTTTT
abundance: many; d_gene: -; v_gene: TRBV6-5; j_gene: TRBJ2-1; CDR3aa: CASSLTGTTYNEQFF; CDR3nt: TGTGCCAGCAGTTTGACCGGGACGACCTACAATGAGCAGTTCTTC
abundance: -; d_gene: -; v_gene: TRBV27; j_gene: TRBJ1-1; CDR3aa: CASGPSGTEAFF; CDR3nt: TGTGCCAGCGGTCCCAGTGGCACTGAAGCTTTCTTT
abundance: -; d_gene: -; v_gene: TRBV29-1; j_gene: TRBJ1-1; CDR3aa: CSALDRRGCAFF; CDR3nt: TGCAGCGCCTTAGACAGGCGGGGTTGTGCTTTCTTT
abundance: few; d_gene: -; v_gene: TRBV28; j_gene: TRBJ1-2; CDR3aa: CASSYTSYGYTF; CDR3nt: TGTGCCAGCAGTTATACATCTTATGGCTACACCTTC
abundance: many; d_gene: TRBD2; v_gene: TRBV7-2; j_gene: TRBJ2-3; CDR3aa: CASSLGGGGAADTQYF; CDR3nt: TGTGCCAGCAGCTTGGGTGGCGGGGGGGCTGCAGATACGCAGTATTTT
abundance: -; d_gene: -; v_gene: TRBV24-1; j_gene: TRBJ2-3; CDR3aa: CATRITSPDTQYF; CDR3nt: TGTGCCACCAGAATTACTAGTCCAGATACGCAGTATTTT
abundance: -; d_gene: -; v_gene: TRBV4-1; j_gene: TRBJ2-2; CDR3aa: CASSQEGRVSNTGELFF; CDR3nt: TGCGCCAGCAGCCAAGAGGGACGGGTTTCGAACACCGGGGAGCTGTTTTTT
abundance: few; d_gene: TRBD2; v_gene: TRBV7-8; j_gene: TRBJ2-7; CDR3aa: CASSPIGAGNSYEQYF; CDR3nt: TGTGCCAGCAGCCCCATTGGAGCGGGGAACTCCTACGAGCAGTACTTC
abundance: -; d_gene: TRBD1; v_gene: TRBV5-4; j_gene: TRBJ2-2; CDR3aa: CASSSGTGATGELFF; CDR3nt: TGTGCCAGCAGCTCCGGGACAGGGGCCACCGGGGAGCTGTTTTTT
abundance: -; d_gene: -; v_gene: TRBV10-2; j_gene: TRBJ1-5; CDR3aa: CASTETGGQPQHF; CDR3nt: TGCGCCAGCACCGAAACAGGCGGGCAGCCCCAGCATTTT
abundance: -; d_gene: -; v_gene: TRBV4-1; j_gene: TRBJ2-1; CDR3aa: CASSQGTGPRGDEQFF; CDR3nt: TGCGCCAGCAGCCAAGGTACGGGCCCTCGAGGCGATGAGCAGTTCTTC
abundance: -; d_gene: TRBD2; v_gene: TRBV7-3; j_gene: TRBJ2-5; CDR3aa: CASILYGGAETQYF; CDR3nt: TGTGCCAGCATCTTATACGGGGGGGCGGAGACCCAGTACTTC
abundance: -; d_gene: -; v_gene: TRBV15; j_gene: TRBJ2-3; CDR3aa: CATSRDRGRPRGRDTQYF; CDR3nt: TGTGCCACCAGCAGAGATCGGGGTCGACCGCGGGGGCGAGATACGCAGTATTTT
abundance: -; d_gene: -; v_gene: TRBV7-9; j_gene: TRBJ2-7; CDR3aa: CASSFQNYEQYF; CDR3nt: TGTGCCAGCAGCTTTCAGAATTACGAGCAGTACTTC
abundance: few; d_gene: -; v_gene: TRBV6-1; j_gene: TRBJ2-2; CDR3aa: CASSVIGGITGELFF; CDR3nt: TGTGCCAGCAGTGTGATCGGGGGCATCACCGGGGAGCTGTTTTTT
abundance: -; d_gene: TRBD1; v_gene: TRBV2; j_gene: TRBJ1-2; CDR3aa: CASRDDRVGYGYTF; CDR3nt: TGTGCCAGCAGAGATGACAGGGTAGGGTATGGCTACACCTTC
abundance: -; d_gene: -; v_gene: TRBV18; j_gene: TRBJ1-1; CDR3aa: CASSLEDQSTEAFF; CDR3nt: TGTGCCAGCTCACTCGAGGACCAGAGCACTGAAGCTTTCTTT
abundance: few; d_gene: TRBD1; v_gene: TRBV7-8; j_gene: TRBJ2-5; CDR3aa: CASFTGQDGYQETQYF; CDR3nt: TGTGCCAGCTTTACTGGACAGGACGGGTACCAAGAGACCCAGTACTTC
abundance: -; d_gene: -; v_gene: TRBV7-2; j_gene: TRBJ2-3; CDR3aa: CASSLALAAQRDTQYF; CDR3nt: TGTGCCAGCAGCTTAGCACTAGCCGCTCAAAGAGATACGCAGTATTTT
abundance: few; d_gene: TRBD1; v_gene: TRBV24-1; j_gene: TRBJ2-2; CDR3aa: CATRDRNTGELFF; CDR3nt: TGTGCCACCCGGGACAGGAACACCGGGGAGCTGTTTTTT
abundance: -; d_gene: -; v_gene: TRBV7-2; j_gene: TRBJ2-3; CDR3aa: CASSSGLLPGTQYF; CDR3nt: TGTGCCAGCAGCTCCGGACTGCTGCCAGGTACGCAGTATTTT
abundance: -; d_gene: -; v_gene: TRBV20-1; j_gene: TRBJ2-5; CDR3aa: CSARGPQGETQYF; CDR3nt: TGCAGCGCCAGAGGTCCCCAGGGAGAGACCCAGTACTTC
abundance: -; d_gene: -; v_gene: TRBV7-8; j_gene: TRBJ2-1; CDR3aa: CASSLALGGRTNEQFF; CDR3nt: TGTGCCAGCAGCTTAGCGCTTGGGGGGAGAACCAATGAGCAGTTCTTC
abundance: many; d_gene: -; v_gene: TRBV5-1; j_gene: TRBJ2-1; CDR3aa: CASSLTVEGAAYNEQFF; CDR3nt: TGCGCCAGCAGCTTGACGGTGGAGGGGGCCGCCTACAATGAGCAGTTCTTC
abundance: -; d_gene: TRBD1; v_gene: TRBV9; j_gene: TRBJ2-5; CDR3aa: CASSTRDRGTEETQYF; CDR3nt: TGTGCCAGCAGCACCCGGGACAGGGGGACCGAAGAGACCCAGTACTTC
abundance: -; d_gene: TRBD2; v_gene: TRBV5-1; j_gene: TRBJ2-3; CDR3aa: CASSIAGGYTDTQYF; CDR3nt: TGCGCCAGCAGTATAGCGGGGGGCTACACAGATACGCAGTATTTT
abundance: -; d_gene: TRBD2; v_gene: TRBV27; j_gene: TRBJ2-3; CDR3aa: CASSVSGDRTDTQYF; CDR3nt: TGTGCCAGCAGTGTGAGCGGGGACCGCACAGATACGCAGTATTTT
abundance: few; d_gene: TRBD2; v_gene: TRBV6-5; j_gene: TRBJ2-2; CDR3aa: CASSYLSGATGELFF; CDR3nt: TGTGCCAGCAGTTACCTGAGCGGGGCCACCGGGGAGCTGTTTTTT
abundance: few; d_gene: -; v_gene: TRBV21-1; j_gene: TRBJ2-3; CDR3aa: CASSKGFRLLGTDTQYF; CDR3nt: TGTGCCAGCAGCAAAGGATTTCGGCTCCTAGGCACAGATACGCAGTATTTT
abundance: -; d_gene: -; v_gene: TRBV7-9; j_gene: TRBJ2-7; CDR3aa: CASSFVDLGSYEQYF; CDR3nt: TGTGCCAGCAGCTTTGTGGACCTAGGTAGCTACGAGCAGTACTTC
abundance: many; d_gene: -; v_gene: TRBV10-2; j_gene: TRBJ2-3; CDR3aa: CASSEWVAGTDTQYF; CDR3nt: TGCGCCAGCAGTGAGTGGGTAGCGGGCACAGATACGCAGTATTTT
abundance: -; d_gene: -; v_gene: TRBV5-1; j_gene: TRBJ1-6; CDR3aa: CASSLEQGITPLHF; CDR3nt: TGCGCCAGCAGCTTGGAACAGGGAATCACACCCCTCCACTTT
abundance: many; d_gene: -; v_gene: TRBV20-1; j_gene: TRBJ2-3; CDR3aa: CSARDSTSTDTQYF; CDR3nt: TGCAGTGCTAGAGATTCCACTAGCACAGATACGCAGTATTTT
abundance: many; d_gene: -; v_gene: TRBV20-1; j_gene: TRBJ2-1; CDR3aa: CSATFFSGLHNEQFF; CDR3nt: TGCAGTGCCACCTTTTTCTCGGGACTTCACAATGAGCAGTTCTTC
abundance: -; d_gene: TRBD1; v_gene: TRBV5-1; j_gene: TRBJ2-3; CDR3aa: CASSFLGQGSTDTQYF; CDR3nt: TGCGCCAGCAGCTTTCTTGGACAGGGGAGCACAGATACGCAGTATTTT
abundance: many; d_gene: TRBD1; v_gene: TRBV4-1; j_gene: TRBJ1-1; CDR3aa: CASSPRQGVRTTEMNTEAFF; CDR3nt: TGCGCCAGCAGCCCACGGCAGGGGGTACGTACCACGGAAATGAACACTGAAGCTTTCTTT
abundance: many; d_gene: TRBD2; v_gene: TRBV5-4; j_gene: TRBJ2-5; CDR3aa: CASSLGLAQETQYF; CDR3nt: TGTGCCAGCAGCTTGGGACTAGCGCAAGAGACCCAGTACTTC
abundance: -; d_gene: -; v_gene: TRBV5-6; j_gene: TRBJ1-1; CDR3aa: CASSLDRYPTEAFF; CDR3nt: TGTGCCAGCAGCTTGGACAGGTACCCCACTGAAGCTTTCTTT
abundance: -; d_gene: -; v_gene: TRBV12-3/TRBV12-4; j_gene: TRBJ2-2; CDR3aa: CASTRDTGELFF; CDR3nt: TGTGCCAGCACCCGAGACACCGGGGAGCTGTTTTTT
abundance: -; d_gene: TRBD2; v_gene: TRBV4-1; j_gene: TRBJ2-3; CDR3aa: CASSPGPGLAGSLSTDTQYF; CDR3nt: TGCGCCAGCAGCCCCGGTCCAGGGCTAGCGGGGAGTCTTTCCACAGATACGCAGTATTTT
abundance: -; d_gene: -; v_gene: TRBV19; j_gene: TRBJ1-5; CDR3aa: CASSRAANQPQHF; CDR3nt: TGTGCCAGTAGTAGGGCAGCAAATCAGCCCCAGCATTTT
abundance: -; d_gene: -; v_gene: TRBV6-5; j_gene: TRBJ2-2; CDR3aa: CASSYTLPSENTGELFF; CDR3nt: TGTGCCAGCAGTTACACCCTACCTTCGGAGAACACCGGGGAGCTGTTTTTT
abundance: -; d_gene: TRBD1; v_gene: TRBV20-1; j_gene: TRBJ2-7; CDR3aa: CSARDGTGEQYF; CDR3nt: TGCAGTGCTAGAGACGGGACAGGCGAGCAGTACTTC
abundance: -; d_gene: -; v_gene: TRBV28; j_gene: TRBJ2-3; CDR3aa: CASSFMAVAGDTQYF; CDR3nt: TGTGCCAGCAGTTTTATGGCGGTAGCAGGAGATACGCAGTATTTT
abundance: few; d_gene: TRBD2; v_gene: TRBV29-1; j_gene: TRBJ2-5; CDR3aa: CSVERGTSGGPQETQYF; CDR3nt: TGCAGCGTTGAACGGGGGACTAGCGGGGGCCCGCAAGAGACCCAGTACTTC
abundance: many; d_gene: TRBD1; v_gene: TRBV28; j_gene: TRBJ1-1; CDR3aa: CASRGQGRTEAFF; CDR3nt: TGTGCCAGCAGAGGACAGGGGAGGACTGAAGCTTTCTTT